The T cell receptor beta chain described here comes from a study of human T cells and chemical hapten exposure (dated by TCRdb to the early 2020s). Some background on the complete study: For sensitization, 2% DPC in acetone was applied to a 2 cm by 2 cm area of upper inner arm skin. Patch tests used Finn chambers with 0.01% DPC on the upper back, scored after 6 days by International Contact Dermatitis Research Group standards. This study followed changes in the peripheral blood TCR repertoire in vivo during primary and secondary sensitization of alopecia patients to the hapten diphenylcyclopropenone (DPC). Libraries were pooled for sequencing, and per-sample TCR yields varied mainly because of small differences in library volumes within the pool. The patient cohort, mostly female, included alopecia areata with under or over 50% scalp involvement, alopecia totalis and alopecia universalis. Roughly 30 alopecia patients provided blood for TCR sequencing at one to four time points (pre-sensitization, 2, 6 and 24 weeks). Patient blood was sampled pre-sensitization (week 0) and at 2, 6 and about 24 weeks after DPC sensitization. Throughout the study period of 20 to 30 weeks, patients also received therapeutic DPC doses to the scalp every week. What the authors observed across the whole study: DPC sensitization did not change how many TCRs were above 1 in 1000 frequency, and no evidence was found of alterations in global repertoire structure. Alopecia, a presumed autoimmune disease, was present in all patients, so the immune response of the patients might differ from that of healthy individuals. Significantly more large CDR3 similarity clusters were formed by expanded TCRs than by pre-sensitization or healthy control sets, consistent with antigen-driven responses. Patch test score correlated positively with the number of PT1 expanded TCRs, reaching significance at thresholds 8, 16 and 32 but not at 4. After repeated subsampling, changes were observed in the strength of the expansion versus patch-test correlation and in the threshold at which the correlation became significant.

The library was obtained by RACE. Sequencing used a NextSeq 500. During library preparation, unique molecular identifiers were attached to individual cDNA molecules so that TCRs could be counted quantitatively and reproducibly. For every blood RNA sample, sequencing covered both the TCR alpha and TCR beta chains. In the original analysis: The median number of TCRs per sample was 90,000 to 100,000, ranging from about 20,000 to 750,000. V, J and CDR3 annotation of the TCR reads was carried out using the Decombinator software suite. For the PS versus PT1 abundance plots, all samples were subsampled to the same number of TCRs (28,000). TCRs were defined as expanded if absent before sensitization and observed at least eight times at the 2-week time point. Using fastp trimming at Q25 and MiXCR clonotype assembly, TCRdb reanalyzed the public sequencing data and kept in-frame beta chains. Every distinct CDR3 protein forms one entry, paired with its most common genes and DNA. The V and J calls here are based on TCRdb, not the publication. The sample data list 75,000 to 100,000 distinct CDR3 sequences, and roughly an eighth of these were observed just once. Roughly 2.1% of the sample belongs to the ten largest clones.

This clonotype has ten or more counts. The antigen this receptor binds is unknown. The sample holds no much larger clone one base away, and base qualities are not on file. From cysteine to phenylalanine, the CDR3 is 19 amino acids long. Here the CDR3 DNA is all that survives: 57 bases in frame from base 1. CDR1 is given as MGHRA and CDR2 as YSYEKL, both from the germline V gene. V loses 4 bases at its end and J loses 0 bases; junction bases beyond the gene matches: 13. This sample's time point label indicates: patch test 1, 2 weeks after DPC sensitization. This specimen's treatment or condition label, interpreted: therapeutic diphenylcyclopropenone sensitization with weekly scalp DPC. At every patch-test visit, the blood draw took place before the patch test was put on. Patients were eligible if aged 18 to 70, diagnosed with alopecia and judged suitable for DPC therapy, and pregnant patients were excluded. Total RNA was extracted from unfractionated whole blood that had been collected in Tempus Blood RNA tubes.

Source: whole blood, taken in connection with sensitization to the hapten diphenylcyclopropenone (DPC). The origin of this receptor is a woman in her thirties or forties with alopecia areata. Some clones in this sample may be carry-over from other donors' samples. Recombination connected TRBV4-1 to TRBJ2-1; the junction holds 9 bases that match TRBD2. The DNA is TGCGCCAGCAGCCCCCTAGGGCTAGCGGGGCCGAGCTCCTACAATGAGCAGTTCTTC. It translates as CASSPLGLAGPSSYNEQFF.